This T cell receptor beta chain is drawn from a study of blood T cell repertoires in COVID-19. For the study at large: Donors in the United States, Italy and Spain gave samples during acute or convalescent COVID-19.

In the authors' workflow: How many nucleated cells were present was estimated from reference gene primer amplification. Sequencing was performed with immunoSEQ multiplex PCR; in TCRdb, only in-frame clones are kept and a portion is missing. V, J and clone size reflect that table, while D and trimming were determined from the DNA. The sample lists about 61,000 clones, approximately 91% occurring once. The ends were cut back, 3 bases at V and 0 bases at J, with 21 bases in the middle. Per the germline V gene, CDR1 is GTSNPN and CDR2 is SVGIG (reference sequence). The CDR3 is 19 residues long. Sequencing used peripheral blood. The V gene is TRBV30, the J gene TRBJ1-6; the D gene is possibly TRBD1 (5 bases). This clonotype was obtained from a woman aged 45-65 years with active or convalescent COVID-19. For the CDR3, the DNA is TGTGCCTGGAGCCGGGGGAGGTTAACGCTCAGCTCCTATAATTCACCCCTCCACTTT. Protein: CAWSRGRLTLSSYNSPLHF.